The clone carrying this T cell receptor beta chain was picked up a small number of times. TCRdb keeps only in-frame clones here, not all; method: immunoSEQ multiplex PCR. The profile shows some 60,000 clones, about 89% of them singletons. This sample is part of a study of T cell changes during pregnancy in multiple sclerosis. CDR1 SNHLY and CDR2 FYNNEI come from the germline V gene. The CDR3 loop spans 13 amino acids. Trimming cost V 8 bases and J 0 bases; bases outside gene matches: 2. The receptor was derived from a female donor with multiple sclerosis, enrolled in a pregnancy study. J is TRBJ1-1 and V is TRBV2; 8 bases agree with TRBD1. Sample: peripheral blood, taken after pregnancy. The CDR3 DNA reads TGTGCCAGCCGGACAGGGCTGAACACTGAAGCTTTCTTT. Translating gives CASRTGLNTEAFF.